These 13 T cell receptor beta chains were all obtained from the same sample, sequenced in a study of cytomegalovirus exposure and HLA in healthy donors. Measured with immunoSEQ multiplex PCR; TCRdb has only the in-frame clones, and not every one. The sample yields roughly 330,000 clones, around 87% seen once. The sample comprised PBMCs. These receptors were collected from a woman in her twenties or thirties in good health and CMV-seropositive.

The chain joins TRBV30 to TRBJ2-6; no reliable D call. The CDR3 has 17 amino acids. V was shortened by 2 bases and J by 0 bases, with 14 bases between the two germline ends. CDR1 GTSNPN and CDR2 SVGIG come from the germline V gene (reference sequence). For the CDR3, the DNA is TGTGCCTGGAGTTTCGGATTTATGGACTCTGGGGCCAACGTCCTGACTTTC. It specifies CAWSFGFMDSGANVLTF. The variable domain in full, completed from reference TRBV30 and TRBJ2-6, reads SQTIHQWPATLVQPVGSPLSLECTVEGTSNPNLYWYRQAAGRGLQLLFYSVGIGQISSEVPQNLSASRPQDRQFILSSKKLLLSDSGFYLCAWSFGFMDSGANVLTFGAGSRLTVL.

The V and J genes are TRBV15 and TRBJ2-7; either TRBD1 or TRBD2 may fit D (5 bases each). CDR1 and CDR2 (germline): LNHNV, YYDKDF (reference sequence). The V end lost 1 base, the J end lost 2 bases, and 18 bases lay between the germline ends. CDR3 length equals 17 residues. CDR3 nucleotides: TGTGCCACCAGCAGAGTGGGGACGGGCTACATGACCTACGAGCAGTACTTC. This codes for CATSRVGTGYMTYEQYF.

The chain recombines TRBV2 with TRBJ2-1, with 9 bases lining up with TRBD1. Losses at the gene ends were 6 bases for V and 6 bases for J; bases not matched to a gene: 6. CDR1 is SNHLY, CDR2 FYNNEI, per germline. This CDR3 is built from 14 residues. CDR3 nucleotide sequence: TGTGCCAGCAGGGGGGGGACAGGGATCAATGAGCAGTTCTTC. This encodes CASRGGTGINEQFF.

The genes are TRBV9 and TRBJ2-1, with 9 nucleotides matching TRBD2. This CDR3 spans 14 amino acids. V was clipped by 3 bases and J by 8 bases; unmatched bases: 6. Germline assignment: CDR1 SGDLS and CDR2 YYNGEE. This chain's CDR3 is CASSAKREVHEQFF. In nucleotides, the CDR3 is TGTGCCAGCAGCGCCAAGCGGGAGGTGCATGAGCAGTTCTTC.

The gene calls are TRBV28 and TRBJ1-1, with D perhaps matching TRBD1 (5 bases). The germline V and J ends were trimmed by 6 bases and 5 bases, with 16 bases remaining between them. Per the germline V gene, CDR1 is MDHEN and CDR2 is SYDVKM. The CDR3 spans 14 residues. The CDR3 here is CASRVRSKGTEAFF. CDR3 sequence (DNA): TGTGCCAGCAGGGTCAGGTCAAAGGGGACTGAAGCTTTCTTT. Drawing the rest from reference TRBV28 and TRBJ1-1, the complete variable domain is DVKVTQSSRYLVKRTGEKVFLECVQDMDHENMFWYRQDPGLGLRLIYFSYDVKMKEKGDIPEGYSVSREKKERFSLILESASTNQTSMYLCASRVRSKGTEAFFGQGTRLTVV.

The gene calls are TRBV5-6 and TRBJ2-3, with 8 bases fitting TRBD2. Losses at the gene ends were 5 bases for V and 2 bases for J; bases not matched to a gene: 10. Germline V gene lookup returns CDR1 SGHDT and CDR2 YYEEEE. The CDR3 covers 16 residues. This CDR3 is CASRIGVSGDTDTQYF. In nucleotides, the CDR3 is TGTGCCAGCAGAATAGGTGTTAGCGGGGACACAGATACGCAGTATTTT.

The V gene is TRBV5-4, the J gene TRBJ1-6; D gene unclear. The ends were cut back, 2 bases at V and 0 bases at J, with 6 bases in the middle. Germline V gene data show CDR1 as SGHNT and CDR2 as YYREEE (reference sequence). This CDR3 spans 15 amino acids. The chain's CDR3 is CASSLGSSYNSPLHF. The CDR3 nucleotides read TGTGCCAGCAGCTTAGGGAGCTCCTATAATTCACCCCTCCACTTT.

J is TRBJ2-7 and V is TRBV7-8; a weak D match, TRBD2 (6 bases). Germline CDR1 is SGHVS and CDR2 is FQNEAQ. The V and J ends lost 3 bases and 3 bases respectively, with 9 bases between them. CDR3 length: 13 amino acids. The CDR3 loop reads CASSFRGNYEQYF. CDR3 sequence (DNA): TGTGCCAGCAGCTTCCGGGGGAACTACGAGCAGTACTTC. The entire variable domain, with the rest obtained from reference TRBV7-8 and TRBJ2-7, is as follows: GAGVSQSPRYKVAKRGQDVALRCDPISGHVSLFWYQQALGQGPEFLTYFQNEAQLDKSGLPSDRFFAERPEGSVSTLKIQRTQQEDSAVYLCASSFRGNYEQYFGPGTRLTVT.

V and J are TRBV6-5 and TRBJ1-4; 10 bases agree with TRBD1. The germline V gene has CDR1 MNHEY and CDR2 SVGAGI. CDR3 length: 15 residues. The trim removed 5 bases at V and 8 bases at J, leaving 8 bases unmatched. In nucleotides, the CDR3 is TGTGCCAGCAGTCAGCGGACAGGGGGTAGGGAAAAACTGTTTTTT. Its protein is CASSQRTGGREKLFF.

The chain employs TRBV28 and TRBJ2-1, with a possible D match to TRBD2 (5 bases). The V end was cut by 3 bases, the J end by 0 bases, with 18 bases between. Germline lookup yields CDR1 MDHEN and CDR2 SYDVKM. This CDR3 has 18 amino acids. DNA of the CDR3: TGTGCCAGCAGTTTGATGGGCGGAGGTGAAAGCTCCTACAATGAGCAGTTCTTC. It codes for CASSLMGGGESSYNEQFF.

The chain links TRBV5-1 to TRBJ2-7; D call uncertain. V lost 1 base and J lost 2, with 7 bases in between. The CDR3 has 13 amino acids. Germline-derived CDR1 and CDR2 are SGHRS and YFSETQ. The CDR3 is CASSLNRPYEQYF. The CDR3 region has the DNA TGCGCCAGCAGCTTGAACAGACCCTACGAGCAGTACTTC. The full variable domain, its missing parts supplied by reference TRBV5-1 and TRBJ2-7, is KAGVTQTPRYLIKTRGQQVTLSCSPISGHRSVSWYQQTPGQGLQFLFEYFSETQRNKGNFPGRFSGRQFSNSRSEMNVSTLELGDSALYLCASSLNRPYEQYFGPGTRLTVT.

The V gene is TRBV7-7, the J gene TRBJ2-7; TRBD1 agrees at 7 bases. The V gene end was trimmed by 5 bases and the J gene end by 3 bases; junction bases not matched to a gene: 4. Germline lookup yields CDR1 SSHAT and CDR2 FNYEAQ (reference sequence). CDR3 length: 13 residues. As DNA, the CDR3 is TGTGCCAGCAGCATCGGACAGGACTACGAGCAGTACTTC. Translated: CASSIGQDYEQYF. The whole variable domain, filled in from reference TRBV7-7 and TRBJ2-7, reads GAGVSQSPRYKVTKRGQDVTLRCDPISSHATLYWYQQALGQGPEFLTYFNYEAQPDKSGLPSDRFSAERPEGSISTLTIQRTEQRDSAMYRCASSIGQDYEQYFGPGTRLTVT.

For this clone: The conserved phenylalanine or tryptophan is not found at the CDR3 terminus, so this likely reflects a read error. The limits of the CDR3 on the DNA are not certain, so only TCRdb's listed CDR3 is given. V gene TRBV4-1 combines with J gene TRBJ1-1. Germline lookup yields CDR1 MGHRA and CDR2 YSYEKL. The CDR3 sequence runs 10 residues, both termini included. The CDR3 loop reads CASSPLIYGL.